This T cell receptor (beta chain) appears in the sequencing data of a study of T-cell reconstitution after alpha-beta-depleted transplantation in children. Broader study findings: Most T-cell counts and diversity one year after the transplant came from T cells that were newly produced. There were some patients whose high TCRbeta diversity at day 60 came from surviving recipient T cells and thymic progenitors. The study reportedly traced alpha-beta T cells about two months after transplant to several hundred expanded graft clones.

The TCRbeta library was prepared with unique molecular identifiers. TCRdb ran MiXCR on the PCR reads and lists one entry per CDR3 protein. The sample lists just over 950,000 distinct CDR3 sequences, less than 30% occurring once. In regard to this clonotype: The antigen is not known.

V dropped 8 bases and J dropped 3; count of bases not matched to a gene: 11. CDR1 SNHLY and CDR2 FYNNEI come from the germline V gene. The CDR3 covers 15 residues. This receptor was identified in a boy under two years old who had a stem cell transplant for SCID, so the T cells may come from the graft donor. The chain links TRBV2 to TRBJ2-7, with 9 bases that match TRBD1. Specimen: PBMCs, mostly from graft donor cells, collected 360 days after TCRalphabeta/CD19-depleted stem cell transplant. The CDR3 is CASVKYRDRVYEQYF. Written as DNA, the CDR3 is TGTGCCAGCGTGAAGTACCGGGACAGGGTCTACGAGCAGTACTTC. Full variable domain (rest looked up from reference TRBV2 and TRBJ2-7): EPEVTQTPSHQVTQMGQEVILRCVPISNHLYFYWYRQILGQKVEFLVSFYNNEISEKSEIFDDQFSVERPDGSNFTLKIRSTKLEDSAMYFCASVKYRDRVYEQYFGPGTRLTVT.